Below are 21 T cell receptor beta chains sequenced from a single sample in a study of blood T cell repertoires in COVID-19. The repertoire was sequenced with immunoSEQ multiplex PCR; TCRdb's copy has only in-frame clones and lacks some. The table lists about 220,000 clones, 80% to 85% of them singletons. The specimen sequenced was peripheral blood. The receptor set was obtained from a woman aged 55-75 years who had recovered from COVID-19.

Worth noting for this clone: The junction departs from the called germline gene at one end, perhaps through a read error. The V gene is TRBV7-7, the J gene TRBJ1-3; 8 bases fit TRBD1. The germline gives CDR1 SSHAT, CDR2 FNYEAQ (reference sequence). The CDR3 extends over 15 amino acids. The CDR3 DNA sequence: TGTGCTAGCAGCTCAGGACAGGGTTCTGGAAACACCATATATTTT. Translation: CASSSGQGSGNTIYF.

This clone came up once. The chain joins TRBV6-6 to TRBJ1-1; 10 bases are a match to TRBD1. The length of the CDR3 is 14 residues. Germline V gives CDR1 MNHNY, CDR2 SVGAGI (reference sequence). Trimming cost V 5 bases and J 3 bases; bases outside gene matches: 3. The CDR3 region has the DNA TGTGCCAGCAGTCCGGACAGGGGGTACACTGAAGCTTTCTTT. This encodes CASSPDRGYTEAFF.

The J gene is TRBJ2-3, the V gene TRBV30; TRBD2 matches at 11 bases. The trim removed 3 bases at V and 6 bases at J, leaving 8 bases unmatched. Per germline, CDR1 GTSNPN and CDR2 SVGIG (reference sequence). CDR3 length: 15 amino acids. The CDR3 DNA follows: TGTGCCTGGAGGGGTAGCGGGGGGGCCTGGGATACGCAGTATTTT. It yields the protein CAWRGSGGAWDTQYF.

J is TRBJ2-2 and V is TRBV19; possible D gene TRBD1, 6 bases. Trimming stripped 4 bases from V and 6 bases from J, with 9 bases between. Germline-derived CDR1 and CDR2 are LNHDA and SQIVND (reference sequence). The length of the CDR3 is 13 residues. DNA for the CDR3: TGTGCCAGTAGTAGACAGGTCCCCGGGGAGCTGTTTTTT. Its protein product is CASSRQVPGELFF.

The V and J genes are TRBV30 and TRBJ1-1; TRBD1 agrees at 8 bases. V was pared by 3 bases and J by 1 base, with 10 bases of the junction left unmatched. In germline, CDR1 is GTSNPN, CDR2 SVGIG (reference sequence). This CDR3 is built from 16 residues. CDR3 coding DNA: TGTGCCTGGAGCCTCCGGACAGGGTCACCGAACACTGAAGCTTTCTTT. Translated: CAWSLRTGSPNTEAFF.

The chain carries TRBV4-1 and TRBJ1-6; 11 positions match TRBD1. J was trimmed by 6 bases and V by 1 base; bases with no gene match: 8. The CDR3 is made up of 18 amino acids. Germline V CDR1 and CDR2: MGHRA, YSYEKL. In nucleotides, the CDR3 is TGCGCCAGCAGCCAAGGGAGAGGACAGGGGGCCCCTAATTCACCCCTCCACTTT. Translated: CASSQGRGQGAPNSPLHF.

The chain has TRBV2 and TRBJ1-5, with 9 positions matching TRBD1. The CDR3 covers 15 residues. The junction had 6 bases not matched to a gene; V was cut back by 2 bases and J by 7 bases. Germline V CDR1 and CDR2: SNHLY, FYNNEI. CDR3 nucleotides: TGTGCCAGCAGTGAAAACAGGGGGCCCTGGCAGCCCCAGCATTTT. Encoded protein: CASSENRGPWQPQHF.

V gene TRBV30 combines with J gene TRBJ1-5, with D possibly matching TRBD1 (6 bases). V lost 0 bases and J 4 bases, leaving 10 bases between the germline ends. The CDR3 consists of 14 residues. From germline, CDR1 is GTSNPN and CDR2 SVGIG (reference sequence). The CDR3 spells CAWSVGTRNQPQHF. The CDR3 nucleotides are TGTGCCTGGAGTGTGGGGACAAGAAATCAGCCCCAGCATTTT.

The chain joins TRBV5-4 to TRBJ1-2, with D perhaps matching TRBD1 (5 bases). The CDR3 runs to 12 residues. Germline values: CDR1 SGHNT, CDR2 YYREEE (reference sequence). The ends were cut back, 5 bases at V and 5 bases at J, with 10 bases in the middle. In DNA, the CDR3 is TGTGCCAGCAGTCAGAGACAGTATGGCTACACCTTC. It is translated as CASSQRQYGYTF.

The chain employs TRBV11-2 and TRBJ1-1; D possibly corresponds to TRBD1 (5 bases). The V gene's germline CDR1 is SGHAT and CDR2 FQNNGV. The V end was cut by 5 bases, the J end by 7 bases, with 17 bases between. The CDR3 contains 14 residues. CDR3 region: CASSIQGRGNEAFF. DNA of the CDR3: TGTGCCAGCAGCATCCAGGGTAGGGGAAATGAAGCTTTCTTT.

The V and J genes are TRBV6-2 or TRBV6-3 and TRBJ1-4; TRBD1 agrees at 7 bases. V was pared by 3 bases and J by 7 bases, with 8 bases of the junction left unmatched. This CDR3 has 15 residues. The germline V gene encodes CDR1 MNHEY and CDR2 SVGEGT. CDR3 DNA sequence: TGTGCCAGCAGTTATCTGAGACAGGGCGGTGAAAAACTGTTTTTT. This gives the protein CASSYLRQGGEKLFF.

This clone has more than one count but fewer than ten. The chain recombines TRBV18 with TRBJ1-4; 7 bases are shared with TRBD1. The J segment lost 1 base and the V segment lost 6 bases, leaving 8 bases of the junction unmatched. Germline lookup yields CDR1 KGHSH and CDR2 LQKENI. The CDR3 has 16 amino acids. Here the CDR3 DNA reads TGTGCCAGCTCTAAATACAGGGGAGAAACTAATGAAAAACTGTTTTTT. Translating it yields CASSKYRGETNEKLFF.

In its sample, this clone was seen a few times. The V call is TRBV30, the J call TRBJ2-5, with 10 bases fitting TRBD2. J gave up 5 bases and V 3 bases, and 0 bases lay outside the gene matches. Germline CDR1 and CDR2: GTSNPN and SVGIG (reference sequence). CDR3 length: 12 residues. CDR3 loop: CAWRGLAETQYF. The CDR3 DNA reads as TGTGCCTGGAGGGGACTAGCGGAGACCCAGTACTTC.

This rearrangement joins TRBV19 to TRBJ2-6; TRBD1 might be the D (5 bases). The CDR3 sequence is 15 residues long. The germline V gene has CDR1 LNHDA and CDR2 SQIVND (reference sequence). The V gene lost 5 bases and the J gene lost 3 bases, with 11 bases spanning the gap. CDR3 sequence reads: CASSPGMGGANVLTF. The CDR3 bases are TGTGCCAGTAGTCCAGGGATGGGTGGGGCCAACGTCCTGACTTTC.

J is TRBJ2-1 and V is TRBV29-1, with D uncertain. The V gene's germline CDR1 is SQVTM and CDR2 ANQGSEA. The CDR3 length is 13 residues. V gave up 3 bases and J gave up 2 bases, with 8 bases separating them. CDR3 nucleotides: TGCAGCGTTGATGGCCCAACCTACAATGAGCAGTTCTTC. This codes for CSVDGPTYNEQFF.

V is TRBV21-1 and J is TRBJ2-3; TRBD1 is the table's D call, not checked against the DNA. TRBV21-1 is marked as a pseudogene. The CDR3 totals 16 residues. The CDR3 DNA reads TGTGCCAGCACCTTTCGACAGGGGCGGTTGACAGATACGCAGTATTTT. It translates to CASTFRQGRLTDTQYF.

This chain connects TRBV5-4 to TRBJ1-3; 10 bases match TRBD1. Germline trimming cut 0 bases from V and 1 base from J; bases unmatched to any gene: 7. This CDR3 spans 18 amino acids. CDR1 is SGHNT and CDR2 is YYREEE in the germline V gene (reference sequence). As DNA, the CDR3 is TGTGCCAGCAGCTTGGGGACAGGGGGTCGACGTTCTGGAAACACCATATATTTT. Translated, it gives CASSLGTGGRRSGNTIYF.

In nucleotides, the CDR3 is TGTGCCATCACCGATAGCCTCATGAACACTGAAGCTTTCTTT. Amino acid sequence: CAITDSLMNTEAFF. The rearrangement uses TRBV10-3 and TRBJ1-1; D is uncertain. Germline V CDR1 and CDR2: ENHRY, SYGVKD. Trimming shortened V by 7 bases and J by 0 bases, and 12 bases separated the two germline ends. This CDR3 has 14 residues.

The rearrangement links TRBV13 to TRBJ1-1; 11 bases align to TRBD1. CDR3 size: 19 residues. V lost 5 bases, J lost 0 bases, and 14 bases stayed unmatched. Germline V gene data show CDR1 as PRHDT and CDR2 as FYEKMQ (reference sequence). The CDR3 DNA reads TGTGCCAGCAGCGGAATTCGGGGACAGGGGGTAACCCTGAACACTGAAGCTTTCTTT. As protein: CASSGIRGQGVTLNTEAFF. Full variable domain (rest looked up from reference TRBV13 and TRBJ1-1): AAGVIQSPRHLIKEKRETATLKCYPIPRHDTVYWYQQGPGQDPQFLISFYEKMQSDKGSIPDRFSAQQFSDYHSELNMSSLELGDSALYFCASSGIRGQGVTLNTEAFFGQGTRLTVV.

This clone has only a few counts. The V gene is TRBV19, the J gene TRBJ1-2; TRBD1 might be the D (5 bases). Looked up from germline, CDR1 is LNHDA and CDR2 is SQIVND (reference sequence). V lost 5 bases and J 8 bases, leaving 18 bases between the germline ends. The CDR3 spans 14 residues. For the CDR3, the DNA is TGTGCCAGTAGTCCCAGTCAGGGTCAATGGGGCTACACCTTC. Its translation: CASSPSQGQWGYTF.

The CDR3: CASSDPLGAYEKLFF. The DNA for the CDR3 is TGTGCCAGCAGTGATCCCTTGGGAGCCTATGAAAAACTGTTTTTT. The rearrangement links TRBV2 to TRBJ1-4; D is unclear. The CDR3 has 15 residues. In germline, CDR1 is SNHLY, CDR2 FYNNEI. The V gene lost 3 bases and the J gene lost 6 bases, with 14 bases spanning the gap.